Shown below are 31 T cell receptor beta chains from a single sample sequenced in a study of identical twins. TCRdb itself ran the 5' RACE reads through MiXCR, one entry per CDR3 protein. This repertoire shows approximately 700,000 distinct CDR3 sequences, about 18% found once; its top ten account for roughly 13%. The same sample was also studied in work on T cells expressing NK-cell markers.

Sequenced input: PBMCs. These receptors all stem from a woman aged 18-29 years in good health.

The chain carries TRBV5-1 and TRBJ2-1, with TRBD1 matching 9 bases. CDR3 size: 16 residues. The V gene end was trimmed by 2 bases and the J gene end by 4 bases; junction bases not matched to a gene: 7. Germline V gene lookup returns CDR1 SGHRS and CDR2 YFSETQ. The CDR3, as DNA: TGCGCCAGCAGCTTCAGTCGGGACAGGGTTTACAATGAGCAGTTCTTC. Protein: CASSFSRDRVYNEQFF.

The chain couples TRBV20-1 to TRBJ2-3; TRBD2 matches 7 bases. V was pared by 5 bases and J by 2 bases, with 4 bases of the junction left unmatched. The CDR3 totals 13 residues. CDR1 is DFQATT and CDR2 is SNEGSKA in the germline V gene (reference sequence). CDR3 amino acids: CSAVQRDTDTQYF. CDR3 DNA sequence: TGCAGTGCTGTCCAGCGGGACACAGATACGCAGTATTTT.

CDR3 loop: CASSPLTGVEQPQHF. CDR3 nucleotide sequence: TGTGCCAGCAGTCCCCTGACAGGGGTTGAGCAGCCCCAGCATTTT. The rearrangement links TRBV12-3 or TRBV12-4 to TRBJ1-5; TRBD1 aligns across 8 bases. Germline trimming cut 5 bases from V and 7 bases from J; bases unmatched to any gene: 10. The CDR3 has 15 amino acids.

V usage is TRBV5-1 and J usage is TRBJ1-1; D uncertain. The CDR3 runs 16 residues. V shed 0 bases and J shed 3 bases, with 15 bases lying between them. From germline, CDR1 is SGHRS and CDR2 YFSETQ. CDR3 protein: CASSLVLARRDTEAFF. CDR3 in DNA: TGCGCCAGCAGCTTGGTTCTCGCGCGCCGGGACACTGAAGCTTTCTTT.

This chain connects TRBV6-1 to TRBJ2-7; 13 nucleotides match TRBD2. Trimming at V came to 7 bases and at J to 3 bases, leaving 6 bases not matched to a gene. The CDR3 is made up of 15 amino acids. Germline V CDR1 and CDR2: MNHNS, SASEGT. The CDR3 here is CASILTSGRSYEQYF. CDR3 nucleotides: TGTGCCAGCATCCTGACTAGCGGGAGGAGCTACGAGCAGTACTTC.

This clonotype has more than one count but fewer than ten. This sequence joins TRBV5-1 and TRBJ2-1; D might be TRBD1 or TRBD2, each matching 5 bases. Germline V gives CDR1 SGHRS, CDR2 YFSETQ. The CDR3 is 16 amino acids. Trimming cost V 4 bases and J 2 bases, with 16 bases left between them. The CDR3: CASSPNPMGAYNEQFF. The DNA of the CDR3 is TGCGCCAGCAGCCCTAACCCTATGGGGGCCTACAATGAGCAGTTCTTC. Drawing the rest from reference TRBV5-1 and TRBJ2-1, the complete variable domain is KAGVTQTPRYLIKTRGQQVTLSCSPISGHRSVSWYQQTPGQGLQFLFEYFSETQRNKGNFPGRFSGRQFSNSRSEMNVSTLELGDSALYLCASSPNPMGAYNEQFFGPGTRLTVL.

In nucleotides, the CDR3 is TGTGCCAGCAGGGCTAGCGGGGCTTACAATGAGCAGTTCTTC. Translated, it gives CASRASGAYNEQFF. J is TRBJ2-1 and V is TRBV12-3 or TRBV12-4; 9 bases are a match to TRBD2. V trimming: 6 bases; J trimming: 4 bases; junction bases outside the gene matches: 4. The CDR3 extends over 14 amino acids.

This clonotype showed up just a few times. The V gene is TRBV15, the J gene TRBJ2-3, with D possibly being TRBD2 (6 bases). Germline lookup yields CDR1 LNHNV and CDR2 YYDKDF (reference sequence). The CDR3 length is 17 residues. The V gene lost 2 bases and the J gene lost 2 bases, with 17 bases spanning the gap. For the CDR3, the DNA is TGTGCCACCAGCAGATCCGGGACTTCCGTGATCACAGATACGCAGTATTTT. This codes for CATSRSGTSVITDTQYF.

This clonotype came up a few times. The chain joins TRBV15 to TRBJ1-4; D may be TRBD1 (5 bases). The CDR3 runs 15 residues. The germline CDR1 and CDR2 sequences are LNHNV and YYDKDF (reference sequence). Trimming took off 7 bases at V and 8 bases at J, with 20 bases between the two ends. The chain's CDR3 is CATKRRDGGDEKLFF. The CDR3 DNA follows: TGTGCCACCAAACGGAGGGACGGTGGGGACGAAAAACTGTTTTTT.

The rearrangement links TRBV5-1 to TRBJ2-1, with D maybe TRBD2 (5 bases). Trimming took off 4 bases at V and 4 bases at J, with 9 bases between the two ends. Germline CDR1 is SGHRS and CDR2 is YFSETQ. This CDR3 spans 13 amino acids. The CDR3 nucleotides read TGCGCCAGCAGCGACACGGGGTACAATGAGCAGTTCTTC. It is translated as CASSDTGYNEQFF. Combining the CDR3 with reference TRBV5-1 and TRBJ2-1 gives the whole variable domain KAGVTQTPRYLIKTRGQQVTLSCSPISGHRSVSWYQQTPGQGLQFLFEYFSETQRNKGNFPGRFSGRQFSNSRSEMNVSTLELGDSALYLCASSDTGYNEQFFGPGTRLTVL.

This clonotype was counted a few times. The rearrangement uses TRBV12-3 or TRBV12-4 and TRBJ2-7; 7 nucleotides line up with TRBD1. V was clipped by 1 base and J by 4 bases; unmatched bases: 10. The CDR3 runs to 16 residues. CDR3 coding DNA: TGTGCCAGCAGTTTAGTGAGGGACAGTGGAATGTACGAGCAGTACTTC. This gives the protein CASSLVRDSGMYEQYF.

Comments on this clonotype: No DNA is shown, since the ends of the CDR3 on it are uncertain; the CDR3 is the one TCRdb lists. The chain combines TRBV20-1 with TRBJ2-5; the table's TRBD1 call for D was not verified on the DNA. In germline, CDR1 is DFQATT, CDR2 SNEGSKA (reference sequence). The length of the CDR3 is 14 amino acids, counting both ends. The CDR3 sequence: CSTSGRDSQETQYF.

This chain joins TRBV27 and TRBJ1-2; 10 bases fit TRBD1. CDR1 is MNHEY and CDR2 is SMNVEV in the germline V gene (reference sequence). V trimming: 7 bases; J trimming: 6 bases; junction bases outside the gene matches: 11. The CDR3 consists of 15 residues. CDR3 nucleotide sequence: TGTGCCAGCACCGCCCACGGGACAGGGGTAAATGGCTACACCTTC. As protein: CASTAHGTGVNGYTF.

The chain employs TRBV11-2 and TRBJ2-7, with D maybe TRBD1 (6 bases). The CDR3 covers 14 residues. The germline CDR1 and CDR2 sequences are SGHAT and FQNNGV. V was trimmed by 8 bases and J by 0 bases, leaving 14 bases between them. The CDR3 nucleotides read TGTGCCAGCGGCCCCACAGGGCGCTCCTACGAGCAGTACTTC. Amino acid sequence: CASGPTGRSYEQYF.

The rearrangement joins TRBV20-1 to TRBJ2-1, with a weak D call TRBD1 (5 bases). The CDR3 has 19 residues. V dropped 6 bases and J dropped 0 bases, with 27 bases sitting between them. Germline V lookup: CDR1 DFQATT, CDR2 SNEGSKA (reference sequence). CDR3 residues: CSANLGDTGLSRSYNEQFF. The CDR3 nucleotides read TGCAGTGCAAACCTAGGGGATACGGGCCTCTCGCGCTCCTACAATGAGCAGTTCTTC.

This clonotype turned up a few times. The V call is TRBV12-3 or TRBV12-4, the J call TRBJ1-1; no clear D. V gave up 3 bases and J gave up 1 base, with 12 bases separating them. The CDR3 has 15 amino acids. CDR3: CASSFGGQTNTEAFF. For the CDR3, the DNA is TGTGCCAGCAGTTTCGGAGGTCAGACGAACACTGAAGCTTTCTTT.

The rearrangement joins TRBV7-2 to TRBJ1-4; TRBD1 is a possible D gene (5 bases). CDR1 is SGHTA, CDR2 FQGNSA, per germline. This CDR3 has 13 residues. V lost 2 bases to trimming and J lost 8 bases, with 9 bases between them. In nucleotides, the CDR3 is TGTGCCAGCAGCTTACAGGGAGACGAAAAACTGTTTTTT. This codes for CASSLQGDEKLFF.

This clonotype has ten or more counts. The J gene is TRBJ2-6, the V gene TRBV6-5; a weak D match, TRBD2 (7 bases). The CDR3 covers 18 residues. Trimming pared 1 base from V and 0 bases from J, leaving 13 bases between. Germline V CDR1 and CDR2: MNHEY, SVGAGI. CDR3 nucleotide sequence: TGTGCCAGCAGTTACTTCGGGGGGCGATCCTCTGGGGCCAACGTCCTGACTTTC. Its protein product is CASSYFGGRSSGANVLTF.

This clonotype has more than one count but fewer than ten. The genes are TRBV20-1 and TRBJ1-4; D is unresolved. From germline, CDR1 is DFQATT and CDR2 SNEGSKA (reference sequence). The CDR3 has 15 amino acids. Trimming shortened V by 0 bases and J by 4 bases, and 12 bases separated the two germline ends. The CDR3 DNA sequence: TGCAGTGCTAGAGAAGGAACCGCAGATAATGAAAAACTGTTTTTT. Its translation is CSAREGTADNEKLFF.

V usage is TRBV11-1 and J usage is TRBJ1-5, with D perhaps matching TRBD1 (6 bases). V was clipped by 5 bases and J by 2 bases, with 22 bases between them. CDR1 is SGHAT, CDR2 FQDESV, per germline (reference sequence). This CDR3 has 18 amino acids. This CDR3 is CASSPIWGAQGGNQPQHF. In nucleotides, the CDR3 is TGTGCCAGCAGCCCAATATGGGGGGCGCAGGGTGGCAATCAGCCCCAGCATTTT.

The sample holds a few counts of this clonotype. CDR3 protein: CASSSYLGQGGADTQYF. The CDR3 nucleotides are TGTGCCAGCAGCTCCTACCTTGGACAGGGGGGGGCAGATACGCAGTATTTT. V usage is TRBV7-3 and J usage is TRBJ2-3, with 10 bases aligning to TRBD1. Germline V gene data show CDR1 as SGHTA and CDR2 as FQGTGA. The junction had 11 bases not matched to a gene; V was cut back by 4 bases and J by 4 bases. This CDR3 comprises 17 residues.

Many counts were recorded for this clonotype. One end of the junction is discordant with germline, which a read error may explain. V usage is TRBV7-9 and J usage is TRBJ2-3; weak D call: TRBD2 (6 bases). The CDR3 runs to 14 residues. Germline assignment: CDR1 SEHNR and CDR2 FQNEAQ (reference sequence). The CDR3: CASSLGTSTDTQYF. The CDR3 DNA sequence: TGTGCCAGCAGTTTAGGGACTAGCACAGATACGCAGTATTTT.

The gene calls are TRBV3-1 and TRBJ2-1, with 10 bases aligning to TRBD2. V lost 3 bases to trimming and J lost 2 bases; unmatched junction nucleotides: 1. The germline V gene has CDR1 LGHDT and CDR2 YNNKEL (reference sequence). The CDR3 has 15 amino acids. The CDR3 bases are TGTGCCAGCAGCCACCTAGCGGGGGCCTACAATGAGCAGTTCTTC. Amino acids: CASSHLAGAYNEQFF.

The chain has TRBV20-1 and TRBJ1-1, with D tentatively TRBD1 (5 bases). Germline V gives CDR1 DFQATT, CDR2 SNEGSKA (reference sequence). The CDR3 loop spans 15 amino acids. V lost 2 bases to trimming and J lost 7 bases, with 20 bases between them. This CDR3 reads CSARQGRGVSYEAFF. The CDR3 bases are TGCAGTGCTAGACAGGGCCGTGGGGTATCCTATGAAGCTTTCTTT.

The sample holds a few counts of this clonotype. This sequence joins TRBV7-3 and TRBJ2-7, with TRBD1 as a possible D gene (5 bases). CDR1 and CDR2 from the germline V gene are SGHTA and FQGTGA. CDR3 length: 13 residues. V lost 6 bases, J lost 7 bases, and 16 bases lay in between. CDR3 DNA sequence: TGTGCCAGCAGTTTGGCAGGGAACGCAGAGCAGTACTTC. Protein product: CASSLAGNAEQYF.

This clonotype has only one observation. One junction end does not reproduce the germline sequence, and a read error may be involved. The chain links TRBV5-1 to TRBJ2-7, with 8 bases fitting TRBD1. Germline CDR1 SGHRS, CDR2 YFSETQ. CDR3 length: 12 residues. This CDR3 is CASVPGQGELYF. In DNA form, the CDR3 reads TGCGCCAGCGTACCTGGACAGGGCGAGCTGTACTTC. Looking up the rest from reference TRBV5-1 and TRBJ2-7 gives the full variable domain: KAGVTQTPRYLIKTRGQQVTLSCSPISGHRSVSWYQQTPGQGLQFLFEYFSETQRNKGNFPGRFSGRQFSNSRSEMNVSTLELGDSALYLCASVPGQGELYFGPGTRLTVT.

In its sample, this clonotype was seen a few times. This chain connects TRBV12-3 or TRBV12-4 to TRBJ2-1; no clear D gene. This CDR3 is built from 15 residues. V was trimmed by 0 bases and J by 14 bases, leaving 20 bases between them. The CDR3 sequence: CASSLAVVGHTTKFF. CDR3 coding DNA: TGTGCCAGCAGTTTAGCGGTAGTCGGCCATACAACGAAGTTCTTC.

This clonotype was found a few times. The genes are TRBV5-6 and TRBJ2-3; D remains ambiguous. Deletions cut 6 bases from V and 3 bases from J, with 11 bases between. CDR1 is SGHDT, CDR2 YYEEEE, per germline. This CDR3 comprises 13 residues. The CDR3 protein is CASIRIGTDTQYF. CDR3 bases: TGTGCCAGCATCCGAATAGGAACAGATACGCAGTATTTT.

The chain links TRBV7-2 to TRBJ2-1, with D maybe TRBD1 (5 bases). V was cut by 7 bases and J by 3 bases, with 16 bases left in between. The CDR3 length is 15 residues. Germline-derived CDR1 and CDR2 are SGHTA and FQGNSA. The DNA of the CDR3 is TGTGCCAGCACCAAGAGGTTCCAGGGCTACAATGAGCAGTTCTTC. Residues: CASTKRFQGYNEQFF. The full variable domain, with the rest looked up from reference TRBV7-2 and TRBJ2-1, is GAGVSQSPSNKVTEKGKDVELRCDPISGHTALYWYRQSLGQGLEFLIYFQGNSAPDKSGLPSDRFSAERTGGSVSTLTIQRTQQEDSAVYLCASTKRFQGYNEQFFGPGTRLTVL.

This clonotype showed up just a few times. The CDR3 region has the DNA TGCAGTGCTAGACCACCGGGACAGGGGGCCTATGGCTACACCTTC. Encoded protein: CSARPPGQGAYGYTF. The chain has TRBV20-1 and TRBJ1-2; TRBD1 matches at 12 bases. Germline CDR1 and CDR2: DFQATT and SNEGSKA (reference sequence). The ends lost 2 bases at V and 4 bases at J; junction bases unmatched: 5. This CDR3 contains 15 residues.

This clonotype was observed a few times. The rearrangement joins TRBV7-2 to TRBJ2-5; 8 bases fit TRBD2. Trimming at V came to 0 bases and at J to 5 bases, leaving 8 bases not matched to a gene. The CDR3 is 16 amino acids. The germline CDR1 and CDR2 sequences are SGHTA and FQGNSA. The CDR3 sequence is CASSLALSGRWETQYF. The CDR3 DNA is TGTGCCAGCAGCTTAGCGCTCAGCGGGAGATGGGAGACCCAGTACTTC.